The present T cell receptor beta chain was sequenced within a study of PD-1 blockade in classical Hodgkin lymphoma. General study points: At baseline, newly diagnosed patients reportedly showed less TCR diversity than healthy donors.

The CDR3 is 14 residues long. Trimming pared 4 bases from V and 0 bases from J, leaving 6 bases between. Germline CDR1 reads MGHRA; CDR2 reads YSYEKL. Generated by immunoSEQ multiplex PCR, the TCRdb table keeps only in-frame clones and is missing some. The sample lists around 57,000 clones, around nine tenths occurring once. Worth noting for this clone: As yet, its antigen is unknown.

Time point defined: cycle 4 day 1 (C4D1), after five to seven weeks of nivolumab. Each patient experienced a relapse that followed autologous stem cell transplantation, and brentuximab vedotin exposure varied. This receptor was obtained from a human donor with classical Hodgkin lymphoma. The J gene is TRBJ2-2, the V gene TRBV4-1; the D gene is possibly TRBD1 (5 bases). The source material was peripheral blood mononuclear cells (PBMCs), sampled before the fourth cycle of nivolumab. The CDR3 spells CASSRQTNTGELFF. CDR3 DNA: TGCGCCAGCAGCCGACAGACGAACACCGGGGAGCTGTTTTTT.